This passage covers 10 T cell receptor beta chains from one sample sequenced in a study of spatial heterogeneity in lung cancer. Time point in this sample: sample taken at primary tumor resection. No cell sorting; template was whole RNA from tumor, lung tissue or PBMC. In TCRdb, the 5' RACE reads were re-called with MiXCR into one record per CDR3 protein. This table holds 50,000 to 65,000 distinct CDR3 sequences, around 8.4% found once. This sample comprised PBMCs, obtained at surgery. The source is a female donor with early-stage non-small cell lung cancer.

This clonotype was seen many times. The rearrangement links TRBV28 to TRBJ2-7, with 7 bases matching TRBD1. The junction had 6 bases not matched to a gene; V was cut back by 6 bases and J by 4 bases. The CDR3 contains 13 residues. Germline V gives CDR1 MDHEN, CDR2 SYDVKM. This chain's CDR3 is CASSLGQMYEQYF. For the CDR3, the DNA is TGTGCCAGCAGCCTGGGACAGATGTACGAGCAGTACTTC.

This clonotype was counted at least ten times. The rearrangement links TRBV7-9 to TRBJ2-5; D is possibly TRBD2 (5 bases). Germline-derived CDR1 and CDR2 are SEHNR and FQNEAQ (reference sequence). There are 12 residues in the CDR3. Trimming pared 7 bases from V and 5 bases from J, leaving 11 bases between. CDR3: CASMLGAETQYF. In nucleotides, the CDR3 is TGTGCCAGCATGCTGGGAGCGGAGACCCAGTACTTC.

This chain links TRBV7-8 with TRBJ2-7; D remains ambiguous. Trimming took off 1 base at V and 2 bases at J, with 9 bases between the two ends. This CDR3 has 14 residues. The V gene's germline CDR1 is SGHVS and CDR2 FQNEAQ. CDR3 region: CASSLVSGPYEQYV. The CDR3 region has the DNA TGTGCCAGCAGCTTAGTTTCCGGGCCCTACGAGCAGTACGTC.

The sample holds many counts of this clonotype. This chain connects TRBV12-3 or TRBV12-4 to TRBJ1-5; D call uncertain. This CDR3 is built from 15 residues. V was shortened by 2 bases and J by 6 bases, with 14 bases between the two germline ends. CDR3 sequence: CASSLSKGLVQPQHF. Written as DNA, the CDR3 is TGTGCCAGCAGTTTATCTAAAGGGTTGGTTCAGCCCCAGCATTTT.

This clonotype was observed a handful of times. The V gene is TRBV2, the J gene TRBJ1-1, with TRBD1 matching over 9 bases. The CDR3 is 14 residues long. V lost 6 bases and J lost 5; bases outside the gene matches: 7. Germline V gene lookup returns CDR1 SNHLY and CDR2 FYNNEI. The CDR3 bases are TGTGCCAGCAGCGGACAGGGGTCGAGAACTGAAGCTTTCTTT. Amino acid sequence: CASSGQGSRTEAFF.

This sequence joins TRBV6-2 or TRBV6-3 and TRBJ1-2; D possibly corresponds to TRBD1 (6 bases). The length of the CDR3 is 15 residues. V lost 8 bases, J lost 6 bases, and 22 bases lay in between. In germline, CDR1 is MNHEY, CDR2 SVGEGT. CDR3 amino acids: CASDGVTGPGDGYTF. CDR3 in DNA: TGTGCCAGCGATGGTGTAACAGGCCCAGGGGATGGCTACACCTTC.

The chain employs TRBV6-1 and TRBJ1-1; D unclear. V lost 4 bases, J lost 3 bases, and 9 bases lay in between. CDR1 is MNHNS and CDR2 is SASEGT in the germline V gene. This CDR3 region has 13 residues. The CDR3 spells CASSAVVYTEAFF. The CDR3 region has the DNA TGTGCCAGCAGTGCGGTTGTTTACACTGAAGCTTTCTTT.

This clonotype was observed many times. V and J are TRBV7-9 and TRBJ1-1; D gene uncertain. CDR1 SEHNR and CDR2 FQNEAQ come from the germline V gene (reference sequence). CDR3 length: 13 amino acids. With 3 bases removed from V and 2 bases from J, the gap between germline ends came to 7 bases. This chain's CDR3 is CASSLTSNTEAFF. In DNA, the CDR3 is TGTGCCAGCAGCTTGACTTCTAACACTGAAGCTTTCTTT.

The chain uses TRBV7-9 and TRBJ1-1, with D uncertain. The CDR3 has 13 amino acids. CDR1 and CDR2 (germline): SEHNR, FQNEAQ (reference sequence). V lost 1 base to trimming and J lost 4 bases, with 7 bases between them. Written as DNA, the CDR3 is TGTGCCAGCAGCTTAGGAGGTCCCACTGAAGCTTTCTTT. Residues: CASSLGGPTEAFF.

This clonotype was picked up many times. This chain connects TRBV3-1 to TRBJ1-1, with unresolved D. V shed 1 base and J shed 6 bases, with 6 bases lying between them. There are 12 residues in the CDR3. In germline, CDR1 is LGHDT, CDR2 YNNKEL (reference sequence). The CDR3 sequence: CASSQGVAEAFF. In DNA form, the CDR3 reads TGTGCCAGCAGCCAAGGGGTCGCTGAAGCTTTCTTT.